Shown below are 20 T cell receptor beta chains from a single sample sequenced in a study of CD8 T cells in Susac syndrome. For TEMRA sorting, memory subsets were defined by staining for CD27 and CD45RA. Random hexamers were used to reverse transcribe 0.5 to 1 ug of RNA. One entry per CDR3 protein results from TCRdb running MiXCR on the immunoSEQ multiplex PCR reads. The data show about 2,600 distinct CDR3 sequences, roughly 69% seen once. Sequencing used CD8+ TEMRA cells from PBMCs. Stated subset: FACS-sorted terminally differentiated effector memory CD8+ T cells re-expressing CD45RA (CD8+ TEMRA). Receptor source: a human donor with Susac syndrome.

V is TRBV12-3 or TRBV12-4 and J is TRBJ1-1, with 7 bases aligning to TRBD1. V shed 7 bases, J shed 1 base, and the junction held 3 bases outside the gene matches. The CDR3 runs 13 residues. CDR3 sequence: CASTRTGNTEAFF. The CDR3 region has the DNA TGTGCCAGCACCAGGACAGGGAACACTGAAGCTTTCTTT.

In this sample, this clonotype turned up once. The CDR3 spells CASSPDGLGFQSLTDTQYF. The CDR3 DNA sequence: TGTGCCAGCAGCCCCGACGGTCTCGGTTTTCAGTCGCTCACAGATACGCAGTATTTT. The chain joins TRBV13 to TRBJ2-3, with D hard to call. Germline V gene lookup returns CDR1 PRHDT and CDR2 FYEKMQ (reference sequence). The CDR3 is made up of 19 amino acids. With 5 bases removed from V and 2 bases from J, the gap between germline ends came to 26 bases.

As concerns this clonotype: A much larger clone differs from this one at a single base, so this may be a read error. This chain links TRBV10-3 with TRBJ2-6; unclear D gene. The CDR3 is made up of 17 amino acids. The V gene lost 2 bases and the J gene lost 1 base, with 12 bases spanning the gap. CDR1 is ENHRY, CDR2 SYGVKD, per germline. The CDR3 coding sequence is TGTGCCATCAGTGAGCCGATGCCGTTGTCTGGGGCCAACGTCCTGACTTTC. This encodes CAISEPMPLSGANVLTF.

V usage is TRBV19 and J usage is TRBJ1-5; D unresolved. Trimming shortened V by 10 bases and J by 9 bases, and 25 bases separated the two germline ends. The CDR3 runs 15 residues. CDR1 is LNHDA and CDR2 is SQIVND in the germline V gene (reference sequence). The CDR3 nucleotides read TGTGCCATTAGAAATCCACGGAACAATCTGGCGCCCCAGCATTTT. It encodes CAIRNPRNNLAPQHF. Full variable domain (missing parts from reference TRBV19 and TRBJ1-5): DGGITQSPKYLFRKEGQNVTLSCEQNLNHDAMYWYRQDPGQGLRLIYYSQIVNDFQKGDIAEGYSVSREKKESFPLTVTSAQKNPTAFYLCAIRNPRNNLAPQHFGDGTRLSIL.

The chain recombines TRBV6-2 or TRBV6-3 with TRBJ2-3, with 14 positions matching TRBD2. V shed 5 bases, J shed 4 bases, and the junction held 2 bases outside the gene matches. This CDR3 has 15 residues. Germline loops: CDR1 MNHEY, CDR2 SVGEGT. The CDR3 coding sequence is TGTGCCAGCAGTCCGACTAGCGGGGGGGCAGATACGCAGTATTTT. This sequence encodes CASSPTSGGADTQYF.

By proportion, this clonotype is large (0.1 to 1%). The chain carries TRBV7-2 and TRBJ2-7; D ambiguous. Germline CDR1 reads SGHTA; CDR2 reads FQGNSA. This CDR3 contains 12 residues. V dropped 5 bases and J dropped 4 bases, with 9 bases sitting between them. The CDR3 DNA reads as TGTGCCAGCAGCGCGAGTTGGTACGAGCAGTACTTC. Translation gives CASSASWYEQYF.

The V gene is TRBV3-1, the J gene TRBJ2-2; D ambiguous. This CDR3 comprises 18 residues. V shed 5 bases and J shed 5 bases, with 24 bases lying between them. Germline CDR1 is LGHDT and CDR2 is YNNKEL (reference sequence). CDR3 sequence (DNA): TGTGCCAGCAGCATGCAGTTTTCCATTTCAGGCTTGACCGGGGAGCTGTTTTTT. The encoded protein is CASSMQFSISGLTGELFF.

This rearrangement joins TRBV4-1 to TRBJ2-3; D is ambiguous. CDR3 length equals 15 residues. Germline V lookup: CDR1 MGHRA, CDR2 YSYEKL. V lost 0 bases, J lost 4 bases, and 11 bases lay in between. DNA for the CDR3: TGCGCCAGCAGCCAAGATGCCCAATTACCAGATACGCAGTATTTT. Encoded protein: CASSQDAQLPDTQYF.

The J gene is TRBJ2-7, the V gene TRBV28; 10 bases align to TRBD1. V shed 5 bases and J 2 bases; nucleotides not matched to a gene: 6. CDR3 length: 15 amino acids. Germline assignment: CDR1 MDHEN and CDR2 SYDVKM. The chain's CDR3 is CASSKGTGDAYEQYF. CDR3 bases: TGTGCCAGCAGTAAAGGGACAGGGGACGCCTACGAGCAGTACTTC.

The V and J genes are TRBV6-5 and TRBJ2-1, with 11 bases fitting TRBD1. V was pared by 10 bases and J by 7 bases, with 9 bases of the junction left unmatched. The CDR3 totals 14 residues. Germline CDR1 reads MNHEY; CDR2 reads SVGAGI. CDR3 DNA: TGTGCCACCATGCCCGGGACAGGGGGGAATGAGCAGTTCTTC. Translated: CATMPGTGGNEQFF.

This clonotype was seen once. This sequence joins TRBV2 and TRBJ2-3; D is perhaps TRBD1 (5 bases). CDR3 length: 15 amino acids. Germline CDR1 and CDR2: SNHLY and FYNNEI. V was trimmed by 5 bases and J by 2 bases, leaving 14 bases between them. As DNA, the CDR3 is TGTGCCAGCAGTCCTTTCAACAGGTACACAGATACGCAGTATTTT. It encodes CASSPFNRYTDTQYF.

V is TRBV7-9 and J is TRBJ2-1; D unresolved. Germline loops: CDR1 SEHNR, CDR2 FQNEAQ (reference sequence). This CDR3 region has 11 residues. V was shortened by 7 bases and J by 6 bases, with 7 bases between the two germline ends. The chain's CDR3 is CASNSPNEQFF. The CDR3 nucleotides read TGTGCCAGCAACTCCCCCAATGAGCAGTTCTTC.

For the CDR3, the DNA is TGTGCCAGCAGTTTGGGACTAGCGGCGTCCTACGAGCAGTACTTC. Encoded protein: CASSLGLAASYEQYF. The rearrangement joins TRBV28 to TRBJ2-7; TRBD2 aligns across 11 bases. The germline gives CDR1 MDHEN, CDR2 SYDVKM. The CDR3 extends over 15 amino acids. J lost 1 base, V lost 3 bases, and 2 bases had no gene match. Complete variable domain (other parts from reference TRBV28 and TRBJ2-7): DVKVTQSSRYLVKRTGEKVFLECVQDMDHENMFWYRQDPGLGLRLIYFSYDVKMKEKGDIPEGYSVSREKKERFSLILESASTNQTSMYLCASSLGLAASYEQYFGPGTRLTVT.

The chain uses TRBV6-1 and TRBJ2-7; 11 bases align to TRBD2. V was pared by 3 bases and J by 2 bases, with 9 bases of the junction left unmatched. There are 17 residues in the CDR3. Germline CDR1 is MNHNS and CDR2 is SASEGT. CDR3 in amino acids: CASSEYGTSGLTYEQYF. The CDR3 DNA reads TGTGCCAGCAGTGAGTACGGGACTAGCGGCCTTACCTACGAGCAGTACTTC.

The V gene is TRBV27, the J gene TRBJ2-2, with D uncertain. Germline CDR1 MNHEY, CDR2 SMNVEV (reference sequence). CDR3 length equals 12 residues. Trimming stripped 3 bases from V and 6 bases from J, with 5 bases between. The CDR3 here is CASSFLPGELFF. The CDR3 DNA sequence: TGTGCCAGCAGTTTTTTGCCCGGGGAGCTGTTTTTT.

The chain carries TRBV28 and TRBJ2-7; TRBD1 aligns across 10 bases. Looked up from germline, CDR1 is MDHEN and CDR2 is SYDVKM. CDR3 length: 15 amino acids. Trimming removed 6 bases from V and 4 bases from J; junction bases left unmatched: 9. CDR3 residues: CASSQGTGDFYEQYF. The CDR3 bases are TGTGCCAGCAGCCAGGGGACAGGGGACTTTTACGAGCAGTACTTC.

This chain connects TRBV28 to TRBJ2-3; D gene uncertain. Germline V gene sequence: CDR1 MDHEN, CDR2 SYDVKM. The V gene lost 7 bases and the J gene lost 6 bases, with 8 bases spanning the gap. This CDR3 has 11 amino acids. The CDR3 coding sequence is TGTGCCAGCAATCTTTTCGATACGCAGTATTTT. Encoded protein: CASNLFDTQYF.

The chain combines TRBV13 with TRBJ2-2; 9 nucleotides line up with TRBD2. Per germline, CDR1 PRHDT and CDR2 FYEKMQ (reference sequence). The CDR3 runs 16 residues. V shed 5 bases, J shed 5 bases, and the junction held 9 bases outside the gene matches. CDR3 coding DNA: TGTGCCAGCAGCCGCAGCGGGGGGCCGGGGACCGGGGAGCTGTTTTTT. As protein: CASSRSGGPGTGELFF.

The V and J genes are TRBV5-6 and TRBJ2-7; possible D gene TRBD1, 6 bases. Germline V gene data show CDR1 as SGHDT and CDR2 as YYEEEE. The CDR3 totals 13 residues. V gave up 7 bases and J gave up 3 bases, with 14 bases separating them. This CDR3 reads CASGSQGSYEQYF. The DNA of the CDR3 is TGTGCCAGCGGATCACAGGGAAGCTACGAGCAGTACTTC.

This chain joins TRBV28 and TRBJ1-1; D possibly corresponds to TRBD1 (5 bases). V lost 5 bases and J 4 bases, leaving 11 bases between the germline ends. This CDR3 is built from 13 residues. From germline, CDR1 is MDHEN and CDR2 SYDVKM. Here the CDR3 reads CASSPWGSTEAFF. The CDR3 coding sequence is TGTGCCAGCAGTCCCTGGGGGTCCACTGAAGCTTTCTTT.